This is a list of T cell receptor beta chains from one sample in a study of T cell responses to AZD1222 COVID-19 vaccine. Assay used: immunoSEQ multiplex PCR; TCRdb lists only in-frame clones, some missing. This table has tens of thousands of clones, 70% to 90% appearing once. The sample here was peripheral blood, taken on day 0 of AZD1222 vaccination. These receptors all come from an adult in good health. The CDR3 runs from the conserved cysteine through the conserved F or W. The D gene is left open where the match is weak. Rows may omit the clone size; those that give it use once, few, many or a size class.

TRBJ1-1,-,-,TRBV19,CASSIVAGNTEAFF,TGTGCCAGTAGTATAGTTGCCGGGAACACTGAAGCTTTCTTT
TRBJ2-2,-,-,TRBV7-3,CASSIGLPEELFF,TGTGCCAGCAGCATCGGACTGCCGGAGGAGCTGTTTTTT
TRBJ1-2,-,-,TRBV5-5,CASSFGDYGYTF,TGTGCCAGCAGCTTTGGGGACTATGGCTACACCTTC
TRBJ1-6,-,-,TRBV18,CASSPSGLNSPLHF,TGTGCCAGCTCACCCTCAGGTCTGAATTCACCCCTCCACTTT
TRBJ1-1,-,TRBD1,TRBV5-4,CASSRQGVSEAFF,TGTGCCAGCAGCCGACAGGGGGTTTCCGAAGCTTTCTTT
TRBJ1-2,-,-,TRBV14,CASSQEAYGYTF,TGTGCCAGCAGCCAAGAAGCCTATGGCTACACCTTC
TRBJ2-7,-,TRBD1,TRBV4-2,CASSQDLQGAREQYF,TGTGCCAGCAGCCAAGATTTGCAGGGGGCGCGTGAGCAGTACTTC
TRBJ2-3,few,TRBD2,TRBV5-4,CASSLGAGTRPSGRTDTQYF,TGTGCCAGCAGCTTGGGAGCTGGAACTCGCCCTAGCGGAAGGACAGATACGCAGTATTTT
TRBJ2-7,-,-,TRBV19,CASSMKRRLLTYEQYF,TGTGCCAGTAGTATGAAGAGACGGCTATTAACCTACGAGCAGTACTTC
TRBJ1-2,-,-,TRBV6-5,CASSYYGEAVYGYTF,TGTGCCAGCAGTTACTATGGGGAGGCGGTCTATGGCTACACCTTC
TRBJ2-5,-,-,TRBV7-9,CASSLGESAQYF,TGTGCCAGCAGCTTAGGGGAGAGTGCCCAGTACTTC
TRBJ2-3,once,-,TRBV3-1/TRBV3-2,CASSQDPSALDTQYF,TGTGCCAGCAGCCAAGATCCCAGCGCTCTCGATACGCAGTATTTT
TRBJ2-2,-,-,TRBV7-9,CASSLSDSFAGELFF,TGTGCCAGCAGCTTGTCGGACAGTTTCGCCGGGGAGCTGTTTTTT
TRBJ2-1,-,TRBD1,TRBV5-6,CASSLDRGWGNEQFF,TGTGCCAGCAGCTTGGACAGGGGTTGGGGCAATGAGCAGTTCTTC
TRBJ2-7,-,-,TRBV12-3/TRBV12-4,CASSFQFDYEQYF,TGTGCCAGCAGTTTTCAGTTTGACTACGAGCAGTACTTC
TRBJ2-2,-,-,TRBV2,CASSEQGIGGELFF,TGTGCCAGCAGTGAACAGGGGATTGGGGGGGAGCTGTTTTTT
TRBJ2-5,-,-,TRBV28,CASSNVETQYF,TGTGCCAGCAGTAACGTGGAGACCCAGTACTTC
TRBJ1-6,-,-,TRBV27,CASRDRNSPLHF,TGTGCCAGCAGGGACCGGAATTCACCCCTCCACTTT
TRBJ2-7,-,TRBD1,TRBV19,CASSPRGDGDRVYEQYF,TGTGCCAGTAGTCCCCGGGGGGATGGGGACAGGGTTTACGAGCAGTACTTC
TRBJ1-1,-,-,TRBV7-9,CASSLSHGVGAEAFF,TGTGCCAGCAGCTTGTCACATGGTGTAGGCGCTGAGGCTTTCTTT
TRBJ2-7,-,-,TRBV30,CAWTEIAGERAYEQYF,TGTGCCTGGACGGAAATTGCCGGGGAGAGGGCCTACGAGCAGTACTTC
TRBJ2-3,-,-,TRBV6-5,CASSYPTGTSTDTQYF,TGTGCCAGCAGTTACCCGACAGGGACTAGCACAGATACGCAGTATTTT
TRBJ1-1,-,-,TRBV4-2,CASSQGAYERVRTEAFF,TGTGCCAGCAGCCAAGGGGCTTATGAAAGGGTTCGCACTGAAGCTTTCTTT
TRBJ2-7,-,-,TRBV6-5,CASSLKTGSYEQYF,TGTGCCAGCAGTCTAAAAACCGGATCCTACGAGCAGTACTTC
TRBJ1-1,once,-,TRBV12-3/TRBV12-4,CASSLLMDTEAFF,TGTGCCAGCAGTCTCCTAATGGACACTGAAGCTTTCTTT
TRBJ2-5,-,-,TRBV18,CASSPGTETWETQYF,TGTGCCAGCTCACCGGGGACGGAAACCTGGGAGACCCAGTACTTC
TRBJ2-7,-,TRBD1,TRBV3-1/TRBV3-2,CASRPTGGSEQYF,TGTGCCAGCAGGCCCACAGGGGGCAGCGAGCAGTACTTC
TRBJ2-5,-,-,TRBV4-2,CASSQDPGGQETQYF,TGTGCCAGCAGCCAAGATCCTGGTGGCCAAGAGACCCAGTACTTC
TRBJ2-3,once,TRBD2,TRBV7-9,CASSLAESGDTDTQYF,TGTGCCAGCAGCTTAGCGGAGAGCGGGGACACAGATACGCAGTATTTT
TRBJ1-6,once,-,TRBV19,CASSRDGAGNSPLHF,TGTGCCAGTAGTAGAGATGGGGCCGGGAATTCACCCCTCCACTTT
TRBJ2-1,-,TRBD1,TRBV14,CASSQGQGNNEQFF,TGTGCCAGCAGCCAAGGACAGGGCAACAATGAGCAGTTCTTC
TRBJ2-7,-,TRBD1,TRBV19,CASRGDSYEQYF,TGTGCCAGTAGAGGGGACAGCTACGAGCAGTACTTC
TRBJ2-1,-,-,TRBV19,CASSERQDGNEQFF,TGTGCCAGTAGTGAACGACAGGACGGCAATGAGCAGTTCTTC
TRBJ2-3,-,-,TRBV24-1,CATSDSQYMNTQYF,TGTGCCACCAGTGATTCTCAGTACATGAATACGCAGTATTTT
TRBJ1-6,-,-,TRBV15,CATAPGVNNSPLHF,TGTGCCACCGCACCCGGGGTAAATAATTCACCCCTCCACTTT
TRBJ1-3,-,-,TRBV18,CASSPPASTIYF,TGTGCCAGCTCACCACCCGCTTCCACCATATATTTT
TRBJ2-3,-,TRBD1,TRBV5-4,CASRPTGGFASTDTQYF,TGTGCCAGCAGACCCACAGGGGGCTTTGCTAGCACAGATACGCAGTATTTT